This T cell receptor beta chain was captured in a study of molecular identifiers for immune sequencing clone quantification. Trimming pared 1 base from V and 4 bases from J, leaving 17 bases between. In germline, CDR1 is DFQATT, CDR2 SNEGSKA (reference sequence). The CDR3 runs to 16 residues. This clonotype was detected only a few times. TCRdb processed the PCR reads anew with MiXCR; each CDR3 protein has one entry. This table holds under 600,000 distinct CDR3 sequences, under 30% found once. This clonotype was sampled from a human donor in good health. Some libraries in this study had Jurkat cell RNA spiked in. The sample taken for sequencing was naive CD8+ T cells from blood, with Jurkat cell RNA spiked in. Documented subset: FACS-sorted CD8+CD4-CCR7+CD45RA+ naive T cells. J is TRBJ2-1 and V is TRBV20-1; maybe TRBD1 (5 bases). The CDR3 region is CSARGTPPDSYNEQFF. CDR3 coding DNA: TGCAGTGCTAGAGGCACCCCCCCCGACAGTTACAATGAGCAGTTCTTC.